These T cell receptor beta chains were read from a single sample in a study of cytomegalovirus exposure and HLA in healthy donors. Profiled with immunoSEQ multiplex PCR; TCRdb holds only in-frame clones, not every one. This sample yields about 180,000 clones, of which around 80% are seen a single time; roughly 5% belongs to the top ten. The sequencing sample was made of PBMCs. The receptors come from a man aged 40-55 years in good health and CMV-seronegative. CDR3s include the opening cysteine and the closing phenylalanine or tryptophan. D genes are given only for firm matches. Part of the rows lack a size; the others show once, few, many or a class for expanded clones.

d_call	v_call	j_call	clone_size	cdr3_aa	cdr3_nt
TRBD1	TRBV7-9	TRBJ2-7	.	CASSFISGTGIQYF	TGTGCCAGCAGCTTCATATCCGGGACAGGGATACAGTACTTC
TRBD1	TRBV7-8	TRBJ1-5	.	CASSLGDRGHQPQHF	TGTGCCAGCAGCTTAGGGGACAGGGGGCATCAGCCCCAGCATTTT
.	TRBV21-1	TRBJ1-1	.	CASSPWRGGHGTEAFF	TGTGCCAGCAGCCCTTGGAGGGGCGGGCATGGGACTGAAGCTTTCTTT
.	TRBV11-2	TRBJ2-6	.	CASSQEAAAPLGANVLTF	TGTGCCAGCAGCCAGGAGGCGGCAGCCCCTCTCGGGGCCAACGTCCTGACTTTC
.	TRBV19	TRBJ1-1	.	CASSRTGQGNTEAFF	TGTGCCAGTAGCCGAACCGGTCAGGGAAACACTGAAGCTTTCTTT
.	TRBV27	TRBJ1-5	.	CASSGRAGSNQPQHF	TGTGCCAGCAGTGGGAGGGCTGGAAGCAATCAGCCCCAGCATTTT
TRBD2	TRBV4-3	TRBJ2-1	.	CASSPGLDPRQGEQFF	TGCGCCAGCAGCCCGGGACTAGACCCACGGCAGGGTGAGCAGTTCTTC
.	TRBV7-9	TRBJ2-2	.	CASSRAGMNTGELFF	TGTGCCAGCAGCCGGGCAGGGATGAACACCGGGGAGCTGTTTTTT
.	TRBV9	TRBJ2-4	.	CASSAPASDIQYF	TGTGCCAGCAGCGCCCCCGCGAGCGACATTCAGTACTTC
.	TRBV6-5	TRBJ1-2	once	CASSYSSGRNYGYTF	TGTGCCAGCAGTTACTCGTCGGGTCGGAACTATGGCTACACCTTC
.	TRBV18	TRBJ1-2	.	CASSATSGSNYGYTF	TGTGCCAGCTCAGCGACGTCAGGATCTAACTATGGCTACACCTTC
.	TRBV13	TRBJ2-1	.	CASSLGAGEYNEQFF	TGTGCCAGCAGCTTAGGTGCAGGGGAATACAATGAGCAGTTCTTC
TRBD1	TRBV18	TRBJ2-2	.	CASSDRATGELFF	TGTGCCAGCTCGGACAGGGCAACCGGGGAGCTGTTTTTT
.	TRBV9	TRBJ2-5	few	CASSVEGVETQYF	TGTGCCAGCAGCGTAGAGGGGGTGGAGACCCAGTACTTC
.	TRBV18	TRBJ2-4	.	CASSPVPLGGDIQYF	TGTGCCAGCTCACCCGTACCCCTAGGGGGGGACATTCAGTACTTC
TRBD1	TRBV9	TRBJ1-2	.	CASSTRQGSYGYTF	TGTGCCAGCAGCACGCGACAGGGGAGCTATGGCTACACCTTC
TRBD1	TRBV19	TRBJ2-7	.	CASSIATMDRLGEQYF	TGTGCCAGTAGTATAGCGACGATGGACAGGCTTGGAGAGCAGTACTTC
.	TRBV7-3	TRBJ2-7	few	CASSLNRPGIRNEQYF	TGTGCCAGCAGCTTAAACAGACCCGGTATTAGGAACGAGCAGTACTTC
.	TRBV25-1	TRBJ1-5	.	CASSDRTASNQPQHF	TGTGCCAGCAGTGACCGGACAGCTAGCAATCAGCCCCAGCATTTT
TRBD1	TRBV5-6	TRBJ1-1	.	CASSYTGANTEAFF	TGTGCCAGCAGCTATACAGGGGCGAACACTGAAGCTTTCTTT
.	TRBV6-5	TRBJ1-2	.	CASSYDSAGVYGYTF	TGTGCCAGCAGTTACGATTCGGCAGGGGTCTATGGCTACACCTTC
.	TRBV6-5	TRBJ1-1	.	CASSFVHNQNTEAFF	TGTGCCAGCAGTTTCGTCCACAACCAGAACACTGAAGCTTTCTTT
.	TRBV5-1	TRBJ2-5	.	CASRYQGWQETQYF	TGCGCCAGCAGATACCAGGGCTGGCAAGAGACCCAGTACTTC
TRBD1	TRBV6-5	TRBJ2-7	.	CASSLTGASSYEQYF	TGTGCCAGCAGCCTGACAGGGGCCAGCTCCTACGAGCAGTACTTC
.	TRBV5-4	TRBJ2-5	.	CASSLKQTQYF	TGTGCCAGCAGCTTGAAACAAACCCAGTACTTC
.	TRBV19	TRBJ1-4	.	CASSIGGIGEKLFF	TGTGCCAGTAGTATAGGAGGGATAGGCGAAAAACTGTTTTTT
TRBD1	TRBV6-5	TRBJ1-1	.	CASSFITGDTEAFF	TGTGCCAGCAGTTTCATCACAGGGGACACTGAAGCTTTCTTT
TRBD2	TRBV7-9	TRBJ2-3	.	CASSYGLAGGTDTQYF	TGTGCCAGCAGCTACGGACTAGCGGGGGGTACAGATACGCAGTATTTT
TRBD2	TRBV9	TRBJ2-5	.	CASSVAAGGLQETQYF	TGTGCCAGCAGCGTAGCGGCGGGAGGACTTCAAGAGACCCAGTACTTC
TRBD1	TRBV6-6	TRBJ1-1	.	CASSYQDGQGAFF	TGTGCCAGCAGTTACCAGGATGGGCAGGGGGCCTTCTTT
.	TRBV19	TRBJ2-7	.	CASSIGLTYEQYF	TGTGCCAGTAGTATAGGACTAACATACGAGCAGTACTTC
TRBD1	TRBV5-4	TRBJ2-1	.	CASSTPVGDRGLDEQFF	TGTGCCAGCAGCACCCCGGTCGGGGACAGGGGGCTCGATGAGCAGTTCTTC
.	TRBV10-3	TRBJ2-7	.	CAIRRTGRDEQYF	TGTGCCATCAGGAGGACAGGGAGGGACGAGCAGTACTTC
.	TRBV4-3	TRBJ1-5	.	CASSLTSNQPQHF	TGCGCCAGCAGCTTGACAAGCAATCAGCCCCAGCATTTT
.	TRBV6-5	TRBJ1-3	.	CASSYDEPGGGNTIYF	TGTGCCAGCAGTTACGATGAACCTGGAGGGGGAAACACCATATATTTT
TRBD2	TRBV4-3	TRBJ2-3	.	CASSPAWASGGADTQYF	TGCGCCAGCAGCCCCGCGTGGGCTAGCGGGGGGGCAGATACGCAGTATTTT